Each of the 24 T cell receptor beta chains below was sequenced from the same sample in a study of T cell repertoires and Cas9 in healthy adults. The repertoire was sequenced with immunoSEQ multiplex PCR; TCRdb's copy has only in-frame clones and lacks some. Among more than 13,000 clones listed, approximately 88% were seen once. The sequenced material came from Tregs (CD4+, CD25+, CD127-, CD137-, CD154-) from PBMCs; culture status not recorded. The receptors originated from a human donor in good health.

This chain uses TRBV27 with TRBJ1-5; possibly TRBD1 for D (5 bases). This CDR3 spans 12 amino acids. Per the germline V gene, CDR1 is MNHEY and CDR2 is SMNVEV (reference sequence). Trimming removed 7 bases at V and 7 bases at J, with 11 bases between. The CDR3 spells CASKTGGQPQHF. The CDR3 DNA reads TGTGCCAGCAAGACCGGGGGGCAGCCCCAGCATTTT.

The gene calls are TRBV30 and TRBJ1-2, with no clear D. The CDR3 sequence is 13 residues long. Germline V gives CDR1 GTSNPN, CDR2 SVGIG (reference sequence). Trimming removed 2 bases from V and 5 bases from J, with 12 bases in between. The CDR3 bases are TGTGCCTGGAGTCTACGGCCTGAGTATGGCTACACCTTC. This codes for CAWSLRPEYGYTF.

The chain uses TRBV5-5 and TRBJ2-1; 11 bases align to TRBD2. Trimming removed 4 bases from V and 8 bases from J; junction bases left unmatched: 11. Germline V lookup: CDR1 SGHKS, CDR2 YYEKEE (reference sequence). This CDR3 region has 16 residues. The CDR3 reads CASSLPSGGTLDEQFF. The CDR3 coding sequence is TGTGCCAGCAGCCTCCCTAGCGGGGGGACGTTAGATGAGCAGTTCTTC.

The rearrangement links TRBV5-1 to TRBJ2-3; possible D gene TRBD1, 5 bases. The V gene lost 3 bases and the J gene lost 0 bases, with 17 bases spanning the gap. The CDR3 sequence is 17 residues long. Per germline, CDR1 SGHRS and CDR2 YFSETQ. The CDR3 sequence: CASSYGWGRTSTDTQYF. Written as DNA, the CDR3 is TGCGCCAGCAGCTATGGTTGGGGCCGCACTAGCACAGATACGCAGTATTTT.

This clone appeared once. The chain has TRBV29-1 and TRBJ1-2, with a possible D match to TRBD1 (6 bases). The CDR3 is 14 residues long. Germline V lookup: CDR1 SQVTM, CDR2 ANQGSEA. V was cut by 5 bases and J by 6 bases, with 19 bases left in between. The CDR3 spells CSVSSRGLLHGYTF. In DNA form, the CDR3 reads TGCAGCGTTTCCAGCAGGGGCCTACTACATGGCTACACCTTC.

The chain links TRBV28 to TRBJ2-7; no definite D call. The germline V gene has CDR1 MDHEN and CDR2 SYDVKM. The CDR3 extends over 16 amino acids. Trimming left V 3 bases short and J 0 bases short, with 15 bases between. CDR3 nucleotides: TGTGCCAGCAGTTTCCCCGTGGGTGCGGCCTCCTACGAGCAGTACTTC. It is translated as CASSFPVGAASYEQYF.

The chain links TRBV28 to TRBJ1-6; D is unresolved. Germline assignment: CDR1 MDHEN and CDR2 SYDVKM. CDR3 length: 12 residues. The ends were cut back, 3 bases at V and 11 bases at J, with 8 bases in the middle. CDR3 amino acids: CASSFPRAPLHF. The CDR3 nucleotides are TGTGCCAGCAGTTTCCCCCGGGCACCCCTCCACTTT. Full variable domain (remainder filled in from reference TRBV28 and TRBJ1-6): DVKVTQSSRYLVKRTGEKVFLECVQDMDHENMFWYRQDPGLGLRLIYFSYDVKMKEKGDIPEGYSVSREKKERFSLILESASTNQTSMYLCASSFPRAPLHFGNGTRLTVT.

The rearrangement uses TRBV5-1 and TRBJ1-4; D is perhaps TRBD1 (5 bases). The ends were cut back, 0 bases at V and 4 bases at J, with 13 bases in the middle. There are 16 residues in the CDR3. Looked up from germline, CDR1 is SGHRS and CDR2 is YFSETQ. The CDR3 bases are TGCGCCAGCAGCTTGGCCGCGGGACGGCTTAATGAAAAACTGTTTTTT. This gives the protein CASSLAAGRLNEKLFF.

This clone was seen a single time. The chain recombines TRBV2 with TRBJ1-2; 9 bases fit TRBD1. V was clipped by 5 bases and J by 4 bases; unmatched bases: 2. There are 13 residues in the CDR3. Germline assignment: CDR1 SNHLY and CDR2 FYNNEI. This CDR3 is CASSKDRGYGYTF. The CDR3, as DNA: TGTGCCAGCAGTAAGGACAGGGGCTATGGCTACACCTTC.

The chain recombines TRBV6-5 with TRBJ2-7; possibly TRBD2 for D (5 bases). Trimming stripped 8 bases from V and 7 bases from J, with 18 bases between. The CDR3 loop spans 13 amino acids. Germline loops: CDR1 MNHEY, CDR2 SVGAGI. This CDR3 is CASYRTSSGEQYF. The CDR3 DNA sequence: TGTGCCAGCTACCGGACTTCATCGGGGGAGCAGTACTTC.

The chain uses TRBV10-2 and TRBJ1-1, with a tentative D call TRBD1 (5 bases). The CDR3 sequence is 13 residues long. V lost 0 bases, J lost 5 bases, and 7 bases lay in between. CDR1 is WSHSY and CDR2 is SAAADI in the germline V gene. Here the CDR3 reads CASSESQGTEAFF. CDR3 DNA sequence: TGCGCCAGCAGTGAGTCGCAGGGTACTGAAGCTTTCTTT.

This chain connects TRBV5-1 to TRBJ2-2; D gene unclear. The CDR3 totals 13 residues. In germline, CDR1 is SGHRS, CDR2 YFSETQ. V lost 4 bases to trimming and J lost 3 bases, with 7 bases between them. The CDR3 DNA reads TGCGCCAGCAGCCCTATGGACACCGGGGAGCTGTTTTTT. Its translation: CASSPMDTGELFF.

V gene TRBV9 combines with J gene TRBJ1-1, with unresolved D. This CDR3 spans 14 amino acids. In germline, CDR1 is SGDLS, CDR2 YYNGEE. V shed 6 bases and J shed 8 bases, with 20 bases lying between them. CDR3: CASKRGDAANEAFF. The CDR3 DNA reads TGTGCCAGCAAACGAGGAGACGCGGCCAACGAAGCTTTCTTT.

V is TRBV29-1 and J is TRBJ1-2, with D maybe TRBD1 (6 bases). The V gene's germline CDR1 is SQVTM and CDR2 ANQGSEA. With 1 base removed from V and 2 bases from J, the gap between germline ends came to 20 bases. The CDR3 contains 17 residues. CDR3 in DNA: TGCAGCGTTGAAGGGGTCTCCACCCTAGACAGGAACTATGGCTACACCTTC. This gives the protein CSVEGVSTLDRNYGYTF.

This chain connects TRBV9 to TRBJ1-4; D perhaps matches TRBD1 (5 bases). V lost 4 bases to trimming and J lost 4 bases, with 14 bases between them. Germline CDR1 is SGDLS and CDR2 is YYNGEE. This CDR3 region has 15 residues. In nucleotides, the CDR3 is TGTGCCAGCAGCCCGAGGGGCAGTCTTAATGAAAAACTGTTTTTT. This sequence encodes CASSPRGSLNEKLFF.

The V call is TRBV11-2, the J call TRBJ2-1; D remains unclear. This CDR3 has 14 residues. The germline V gene has CDR1 SGHAT and CDR2 FQNNGV. Trimming removed 2 bases from V and 4 bases from J, with 9 bases in between. The CDR3: CASSLSFRYNEQFF. CDR3 nucleotide sequence: TGTGCCAGCAGCTTATCTTTCAGATACAATGAGCAGTTCTTC.

V usage is TRBV19 and J usage is TRBJ1-5; D call uncertain. Trimming took off 0 bases at V and 4 bases at J, with 4 bases between the two ends. This CDR3 has 13 amino acids. Germline lookup yields CDR1 LNHDA and CDR2 SQIVND (reference sequence). The CDR3 nucleotides are TGTGCCAGTAGTATAGAGATTAATCAGCCCCAGCATTTT. Its protein product is CASSIEINQPQHF. Based on the CDR3 plus reference TRBV19 and TRBJ1-5, the full variable domain is DGGITQSPKYLFRKEGQNVTLSCEQNLNHDAMYWYRQDPGQGLRLIYYSQIVNDFQKGDIAEGYSVSREKKESFPLTVTSAQKNPTAFYLCASSIEINQPQHFGDGTRLSIL.

The chain links TRBV30 to TRBJ2-1; 13 bases are shared with TRBD2. With V trimmed by 7 bases and J by 5 bases, 11 bases remained unmatched. Germline V gene sequence: CDR1 GTSNPN, CDR2 SVGIG (reference sequence). CDR3 length: 16 residues. The CDR3 nucleotides read TGTGCCTCCGCCCCCCCGGGACTAGCGGGAAACAATGAGCAGTTCTTC. It codes for CASAPPGLAGNNEQFF.

This sequence joins TRBV11-3 and TRBJ1-2; the D is unclear. The CDR3 is 13 residues long. Trimming left V 1 base short and J 7 bases short, with 10 bases between. Germline V gene sequence: CDR1 SGHNT, CDR2 YENEEA. The CDR3 protein is CASSLGGAGGYTF. The CDR3 nucleotides are TGTGCCAGCAGCTTAGGAGGTGCCGGTGGCTACACCTTC.

The table lists this clone with a count of one. The chain uses TRBV6-1 and TRBJ2-1; D ambiguous. The CDR3 totals 14 residues. Trimming shortened V by 0 bases and J by 4 bases, and 7 bases separated the two germline ends. Germline loops: CDR1 MNHNS, CDR2 SASEGT. CDR3 bases: TGTGCCAGCAGTGAAGCGCTCCCTTACAATGAGCAGTTCTTC. This encodes CASSEALPYNEQFF.

J is TRBJ2-1 and V is TRBV6-1; D remains ambiguous. The CDR3 spans 15 residues. In germline, CDR1 is MNHNS, CDR2 SASEGT. Trimming stripped 6 bases from V and 10 bases from J, with 22 bases between. The CDR3 is CASRATSGSFVEQFF. CDR3 coding DNA: TGTGCCAGCAGGGCTACATCCGGTTCGTTTGTGGAGCAGTTCTTC.

The V gene is TRBV7-9, the J gene TRBJ1-4; the match to TRBD1 covers 10 bases. Losses at the gene ends were 5 bases for V and 7 bases for J; bases not matched to a gene: 7. The CDR3 spans 15 residues. Germline assignment: CDR1 SEHNR and CDR2 FQNEAQ (reference sequence). CDR3 in amino acids: CASSPPGTGVEKLFF. In DNA form, the CDR3 reads TGTGCCAGCAGCCCGCCCGGGACAGGGGTTGAAAAACTGTTTTTT.

The rearrangement uses TRBV5-1 and TRBJ2-7, with D possibly matching TRBD1 (7 bases). Germline V gene lookup returns CDR1 SGHRS and CDR2 YFSETQ. Deletions cut 4 bases from V and 0 bases from J, with 14 bases between. CDR3 length: 15 residues. Here the CDR3 reads CASSRGTASSYEQYF. CDR3 bases: TGCGCCAGCAGCCGCGGGACAGCGAGCTCCTACGAGCAGTACTTC.

In regard to this clone: This sample includes further DNA sequences coding for the same CDR3. V is TRBV19 and J is TRBJ2-1, with D perhaps matching TRBD1 or TRBD2 (5 bases each). The V gene lost 1 base and the J gene lost 0 bases, with 7 bases spanning the gap. From germline, CDR1 is LNHDA and CDR2 SQIVND (reference sequence). CDR3 length equals 15 residues. The DNA of the CDR3 is TGTGCCAGTAGTATAGCGGGGACCTCCTACAATGAGCAGTTCTTC. Translation gives CASSIAGTSYNEQFF.